This TCR beta chain was captured in a study of OX40 agonist ivuxolimab in advanced cancers. Looking at the study overall: Patients were roughly 81% male with ages about 20 to 79, mean about 65.

CDR3 length equals 17 residues. The germline V gene encodes CDR1 ENHRY and CDR2 SYGVKD. Between the trimmed V and J ends, which lost 2 bases and 5 bases, there was a span of 19 bases. Some clones are missing from TCRdb's copy, which holds only in-frame ones; the method was immunoSEQ multiplex PCR. This sample has under 90,000 clones, with approximately 90% found just once. The source was CD4+ or CD8+ T cells sorted from blood, collected in a trial of the OX40 agonist ivuxolimab. The V and J genes are TRBV10-3 and TRBJ1-5; tentative D call: TRBD1 (6 bases). This receptor was obtained from an adult with an advanced solid tumor such as melanoma, head and neck, liver or kidney cancer. CDR3 amino acids: CAISELPITGTDQPQHF. In nucleotides, the CDR3 is TGTGCCATCAGTGAGCTGCCTATAACAGGGACCGATCAGCCCCAGCATTTT.